This T cell receptor beta chain was captured in a study of blood T cell repertoires in COVID-19. The method was immunoSEQ multiplex PCR; TCRdb's version includes in-frame clones alone and lacks a portion of them. The sample lists about 110,000 clones; roughly four fifths were seen once. The receptor's source is a woman in her 70s with acute or convalescent COVID-19. What was sequenced was peripheral blood.

DNA of the CDR3: TGTGCCAGCAGCGTAGGATCGGGACAGGGGTACAATGAGCAGTTCTTC. Its protein is CASSVGSGQGYNEQFF. The chain is built from TRBV9 and TRBJ2-1, with 10 bases matching TRBD1. In germline, CDR1 is SGDLS, CDR2 YYNGEE. The CDR3 is 16 amino acids. With V trimmed by 0 bases and J by 4 bases, 4 bases remained unmatched.